Listed below are T cell receptor beta chains from one sample, sequenced in a study of radiotherapy plus CTLA-4 blockade in lung cancer. The data were produced by immunoSEQ multiplex PCR, yet TCRdb's version contains in-frame clones alone and is incomplete. The sample lists about 49,000 clones, about 88% seen once, with roughly a quarter in the top ten. The sample was peripheral blood, taken from a patient treated with radiotherapy plus ipilimumab. The receptors shown here come from a human donor with non-small cell lung cancer whose response to radiotherapy plus ipilimumab could not be evaluated. The CDR3 runs from the conserved cysteine through the conserved F or W. A D gene is named only where the DNA matches it firmly. Clone size is shown for a subset of rows, as once, few, many or a class of expanded clone.

d_call: -; v_call: TRBV19; j_call: TRBJ1-4; clone_size: -; cdr3_nt: TGTGCCAGTAGTACCTGGACGACAGACCTTAATGAAAAACTGTTTTTT; cdr3_aa: CASSTWTTDLNEKLFF
d_call: -; v_call: TRBV29-1; j_call: TRBJ2-1; clone_size: -; cdr3_nt: TGCAGCGTTTATTCGGGATCTCACAATGAGCAGTTCTTC; cdr3_aa: CSVYSGSHNEQFF
d_call: -; v_call: TRBV7-9; j_call: TRBJ1-5; clone_size: -; cdr3_nt: TGTGCCAGCAGCTTAGGGCCGGGGAATCAGCCCCAGCATTTT; cdr3_aa: CASSLGPGNQPQHF
d_call: -; v_call: TRBV28; j_call: TRBJ2-7; clone_size: -; cdr3_nt: TGTGCCAGCAGTTTAGGGGCAGCCTCCATTTTCTACGAGCAGTACTTC; cdr3_aa: CASSLGAASIFYEQYF
d_call: TRBD2; v_call: TRBV27; j_call: TRBJ2-7; clone_size: once; cdr3_nt: TGTGCCAGCAGAAACTTAGCGGGAGTGAACGAGCAGTACTTC; cdr3_aa: CASRNLAGVNEQYF
d_call: -; v_call: TRBV28; j_call: TRBJ1-4; clone_size: -; cdr3_nt: TGTGCCAGCAGTTCAGGCGGGAGTAATGAAAAACTGTTTTTT; cdr3_aa: CASSSGGSNEKLFF
d_call: -; v_call: TRBV27; j_call: TRBJ1-5; clone_size: -; cdr3_nt: TGTGCCAGCTCTTTGTTCTCAGGTAGCAATCAGCCCCAGCATTTT; cdr3_aa: CASSLFSGSNQPQHF
d_call: TRBD1; v_call: TRBV28; j_call: TRBJ2-5; clone_size: -; cdr3_nt: TGTGCCAGCAGTTTACAGGGACAGGGTCCCGAGACCCAGTACTTC; cdr3_aa: CASSLQGQGPETQYF
d_call: -; v_call: TRBV2; j_call: TRBJ2-7; clone_size: -; cdr3_nt: TGTGCCAGCAGTGTCGGGACTTGGACCTACGAGCAGTACTTC; cdr3_aa: CASSVGTWTYEQYF
d_call: TRBD1; v_call: TRBV5-8; j_call: TRBJ2-7; clone_size: -; cdr3_nt: TGTGCCAGCAGGGAATTGACAGGGGCCTACGAGCAGTACTTC; cdr3_aa: CASRELTGAYEQYF
d_call: -; v_call: TRBV19; j_call: TRBJ1-2; clone_size: once; cdr3_nt: TGTGCCAGTGCACAGGTATTCTATGGCTACACCTTC; cdr3_aa: CASAQVFYGYTF
d_call: -; v_call: TRBV7-3; j_call: TRBJ2-2; clone_size: -; cdr3_nt: TGTGCCAGCAGCTTAAGTCCAGGCACCGGGGAGCTGTTTTTT; cdr3_aa: CASSLSPGTGELFF
d_call: TRBD1; v_call: TRBV30; j_call: TRBJ2-7; clone_size: -; cdr3_nt: TGTGCCTGGGGGACAGGCTACGAGCAGTACTTC; cdr3_aa: CAWGTGYEQYF
d_call: TRBD1; v_call: TRBV7-2; j_call: TRBJ2-5; clone_size: once; cdr3_nt: TGTGCCAGCAGCCCCAGGGGGCGAGGGACCCAGTACTTC; cdr3_aa: CASSPRGRGTQYF
d_call: TRBD2; v_call: TRBV28; j_call: TRBJ2-1; clone_size: -; cdr3_nt: TGTGCCAGCATCGAAACTAGCGGGAGTTATGAGCAGTTCTTC; cdr3_aa: CASIETSGSYEQFF
d_call: -; v_call: TRBV13; j_call: TRBJ1-4; clone_size: -; cdr3_nt: TGTGCCAGCAGCTTAGCAGGAGGGGATGAAAAACTGTTTTTT; cdr3_aa: CASSLAGGDEKLFF
d_call: -; v_call: TRBV29-1; j_call: TRBJ2-1; clone_size: -; cdr3_nt: TGCAGCGTTGCCCCGGTGGGTAGCCATGAGCAGTTCTTC; cdr3_aa: CSVAPVGSHEQFF
d_call: -; v_call: TRBV28; j_call: TRBJ1-4; clone_size: -; cdr3_nt: TGTGCCAGCTCCCCCCGTTTGGCCACTGAAAAACTGTTTTTT; cdr3_aa: CASSPRLATEKLFF
d_call: TRBD2; v_call: TRBV5-1; j_call: TRBJ2-1; clone_size: -; cdr3_nt: TGCGCCAGCAGCTTGACTAGCGGGAGGGCCATTAATGAGCAGTTCTTC; cdr3_aa: CASSLTSGRAINEQFF
d_call: TRBD1; v_call: TRBV19; j_call: TRBJ1-1; clone_size: few; cdr3_nt: TGTGCCAGCAGGGCATCCGGGACAGGGAACACTGAAGCTTTCTTT; cdr3_aa: CASRASGTGNTEAFF
d_call: TRBD2; v_call: TRBV9; j_call: TRBJ2-7; clone_size: -; cdr3_nt: TGTGCCAGCAGCGTAGGGGCTAGCGGAACCTACGAGCAGTACTTC; cdr3_aa: CASSVGASGTYEQYF
d_call: -; v_call: TRBV6-1; j_call: TRBJ2-7; clone_size: -; cdr3_nt: TGTGCCAGCAGTGACGTAGTGGGGCGCGACGAGCAGTACTTC; cdr3_aa: CASSDVVGRDEQYF
d_call: TRBD2; v_call: TRBV5-5; j_call: TRBJ2-1; clone_size: -; cdr3_nt: TGTGCCAGCAGCCGAAGCGGGAGGCCCACAACCTACAATGAGCAGTTCTTC; cdr3_aa: CASSRSGRPTTYNEQFF
d_call: TRBD1; v_call: TRBV5-8; j_call: TRBJ2-5; clone_size: -; cdr3_nt: TGTGCCAGCTTCCGGGACAGGGGGGAGACCCAGTACTTC; cdr3_aa: CASFRDRGETQYF
d_call: TRBD2; v_call: TRBV6-6; j_call: TRBJ2-1; clone_size: once; cdr3_nt: TGTGCCAGCAGTTACATGGGCGTACTAGCGGACAATGAGCAGTTCTTC; cdr3_aa: CASSYMGVLADNEQFF
d_call: -; v_call: TRBV5-6; j_call: TRBJ2-1; clone_size: -; cdr3_nt: TGTGCCAGCAGCTTGGTCGATGAGCAGTTCTTC; cdr3_aa: CASSLVDEQFF
d_call: TRBD1; v_call: TRBV14; j_call: TRBJ2-7; clone_size: -; cdr3_nt: TGTGCCAGCAGCGCCGGGACAGGGTTCTACGAGCAGTACTTC; cdr3_aa: CASSAGTGFYEQYF
d_call: TRBD2; v_call: TRBV14; j_call: TRBJ2-2; clone_size: -; cdr3_nt: TGTGCCAGCAGCCAAGGAGTTTACGGGAGGGTTTCCGGGGAGCTGTTTTTT; cdr3_aa: CASSQGVYGRVSGELFF
d_call: -; v_call: TRBV2; j_call: TRBJ2-7; clone_size: once; cdr3_nt: TGTGCCAGCAGACGGACAGTACTATCCTACGAGCAGTACTTC; cdr3_aa: CASRRTVLSYEQYF